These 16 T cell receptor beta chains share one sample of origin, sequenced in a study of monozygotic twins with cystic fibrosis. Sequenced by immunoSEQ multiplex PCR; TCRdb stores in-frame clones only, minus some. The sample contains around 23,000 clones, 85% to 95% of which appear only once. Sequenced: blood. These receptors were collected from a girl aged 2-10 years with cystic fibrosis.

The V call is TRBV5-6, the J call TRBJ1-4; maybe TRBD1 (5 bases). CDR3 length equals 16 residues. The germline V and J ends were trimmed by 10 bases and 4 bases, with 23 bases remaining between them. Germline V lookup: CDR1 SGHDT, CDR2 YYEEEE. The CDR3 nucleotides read TGTGCCCGAATAGTGGGGACCCGGCGGGATAATGAAAAACTGTTTTTT. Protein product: CARIVGTRRDNEKLFF. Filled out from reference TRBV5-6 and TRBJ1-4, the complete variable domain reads DAGVTQSPTHLIKTRGQQVTLRCSPKSGHDTVSWYQQALGQGPQFIFQYYEEEERQRGNFPDRFSGHQFPNYSSELNVNALLLGDSALYLCARIVGTRRDNEKLFFGSGTQLSVL.

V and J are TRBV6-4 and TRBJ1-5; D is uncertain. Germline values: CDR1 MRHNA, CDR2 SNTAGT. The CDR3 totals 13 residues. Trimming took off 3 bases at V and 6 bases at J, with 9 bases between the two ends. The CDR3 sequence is CASSEEGTQPQHF. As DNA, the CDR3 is TGTGCCAGCAGTGAAGAGGGAACTCAGCCCCAGCATTTT.

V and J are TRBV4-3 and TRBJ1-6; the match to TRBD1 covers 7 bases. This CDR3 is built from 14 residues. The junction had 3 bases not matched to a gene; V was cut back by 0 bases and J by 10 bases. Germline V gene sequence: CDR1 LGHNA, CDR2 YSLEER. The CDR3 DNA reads TGCGCCAGCAGCCAAGACCGGGACAGATCACCCCTCCACTTT. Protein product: CASSQDRDRSPLHF.

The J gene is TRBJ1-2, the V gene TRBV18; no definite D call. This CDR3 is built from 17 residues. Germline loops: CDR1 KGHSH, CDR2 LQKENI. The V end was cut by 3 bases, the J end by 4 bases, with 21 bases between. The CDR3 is CASSPVNEETAIYGYTF. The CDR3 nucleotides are TGTGCCAGCTCACCGGTCAACGAGGAAACCGCGATCTATGGCTACACCTTC.

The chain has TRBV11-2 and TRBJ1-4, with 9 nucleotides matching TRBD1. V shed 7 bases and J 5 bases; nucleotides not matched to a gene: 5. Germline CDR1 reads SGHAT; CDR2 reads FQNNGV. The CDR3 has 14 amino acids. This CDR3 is CASTRDRVNEKLFF. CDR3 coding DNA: TGTGCCAGCACCCGGGACAGGGTGAATGAAAAACTGTTTTTT.

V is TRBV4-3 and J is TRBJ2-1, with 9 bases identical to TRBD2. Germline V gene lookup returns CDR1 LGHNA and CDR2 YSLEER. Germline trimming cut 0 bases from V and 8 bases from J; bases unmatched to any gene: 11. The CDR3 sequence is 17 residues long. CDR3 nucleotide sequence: TGCGCCAGCAGCCAAGATCCCTGGCGGGGGGGCATATATGAGCAGTTCTTC. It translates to CASSQDPWRGGIYEQFF.

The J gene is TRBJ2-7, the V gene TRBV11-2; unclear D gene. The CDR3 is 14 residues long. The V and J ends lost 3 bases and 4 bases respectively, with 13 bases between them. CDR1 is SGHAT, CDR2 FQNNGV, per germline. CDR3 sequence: CASSFSLPNYEQYF. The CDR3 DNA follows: TGTGCCAGCAGCTTCTCTCTCCCTAATTACGAGCAGTACTTC.

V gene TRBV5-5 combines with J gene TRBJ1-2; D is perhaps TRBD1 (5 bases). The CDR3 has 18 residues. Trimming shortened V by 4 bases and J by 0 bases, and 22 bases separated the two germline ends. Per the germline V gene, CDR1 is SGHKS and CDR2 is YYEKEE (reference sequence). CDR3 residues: CASSPRPVGESSNYGYTF. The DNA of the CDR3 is TGTGCCAGCAGCCCCCGACCGGTGGGGGAAAGTTCTAACTATGGCTACACCTTC.

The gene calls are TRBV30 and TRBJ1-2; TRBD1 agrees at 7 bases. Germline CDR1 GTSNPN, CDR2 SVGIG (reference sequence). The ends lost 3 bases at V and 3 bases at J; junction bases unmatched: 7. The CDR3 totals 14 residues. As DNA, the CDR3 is TGTGCCTGGAGCGCGGGACAGAGTTACTATGGCTACACCTTC. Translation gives CAWSAGQSYYGYTF.

The CDR3: CASSHGGPWSYEQYF. The CDR3, as DNA: TGTGCCAGCAGCCACGGAGGACCGTGGTCCTACGAGCAGTACTTC. The chain couples TRBV7-9 to TRBJ2-7; tentatively, D is TRBD2 (5 bases). Germline CDR1 is SEHNR and CDR2 is FQNEAQ (reference sequence). The CDR3 loop spans 15 amino acids. V lost 5 bases, J lost 1 base, and 15 bases lay in between. The whole variable domain, filled in from reference TRBV7-9 and TRBJ2-7, reads DTGVSQNPRHKITKRGQNVTFRCDPISEHNRLYWYRQTLGQGPEFLTYFQNEAQLEKSRLLSDRFSAERPKGSFSTLEIQRTEQGDSAMYLCASSHGGPWSYEQYFGPGTRLTVT.

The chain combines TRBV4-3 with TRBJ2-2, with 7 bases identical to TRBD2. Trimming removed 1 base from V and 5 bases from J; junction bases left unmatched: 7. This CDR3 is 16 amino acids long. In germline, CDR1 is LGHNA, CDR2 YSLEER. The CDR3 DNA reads TGCGCCAGCAGCCAAGCAGTCGGGAGGTGGACCGGGGAGCTGTTTTTT. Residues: CASSQAVGRWTGELFF.

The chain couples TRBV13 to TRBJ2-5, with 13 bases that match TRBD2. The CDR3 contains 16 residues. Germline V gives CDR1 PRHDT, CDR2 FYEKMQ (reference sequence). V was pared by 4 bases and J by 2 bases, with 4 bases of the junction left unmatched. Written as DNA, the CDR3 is TGTGCCAGCAGCTCGGGGACTAGCGGGGAACAAGAGACCCAGTACTTC. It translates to CASSSGTSGEQETQYF.

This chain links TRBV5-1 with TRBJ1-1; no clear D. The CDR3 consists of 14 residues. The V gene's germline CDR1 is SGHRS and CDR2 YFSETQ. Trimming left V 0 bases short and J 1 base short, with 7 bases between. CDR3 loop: CASSLAGGNTEAFF. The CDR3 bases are TGCGCCAGCAGCTTGGCCGGCGGGAACACTGAAGCTTTCTTT. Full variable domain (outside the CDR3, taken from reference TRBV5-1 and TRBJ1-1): KAGVTQTPRYLIKTRGQQVTLSCSPISGHRSVSWYQQTPGQGLQFLFEYFSETQRNKGNFPGRFSGRQFSNSRSEMNVSTLELGDSALYLCASSLAGGNTEAFFGQGTRLTVV.

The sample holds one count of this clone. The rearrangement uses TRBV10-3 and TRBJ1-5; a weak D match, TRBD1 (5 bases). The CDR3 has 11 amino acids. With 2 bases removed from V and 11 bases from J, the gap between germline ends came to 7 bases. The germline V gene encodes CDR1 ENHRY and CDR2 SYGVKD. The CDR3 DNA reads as TGTGCCATCAGTGAGGGGGGGACCCAGCATTTT. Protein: CAISEGGTQHF.

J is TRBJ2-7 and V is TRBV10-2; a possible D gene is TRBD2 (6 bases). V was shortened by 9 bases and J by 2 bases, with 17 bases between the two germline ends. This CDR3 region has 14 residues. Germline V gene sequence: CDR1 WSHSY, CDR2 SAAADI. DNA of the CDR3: TGCGCCAGTCGCGAGGGGCGGGGAACCTACGAGCAGTACTTC. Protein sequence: CASREGRGTYEQYF.

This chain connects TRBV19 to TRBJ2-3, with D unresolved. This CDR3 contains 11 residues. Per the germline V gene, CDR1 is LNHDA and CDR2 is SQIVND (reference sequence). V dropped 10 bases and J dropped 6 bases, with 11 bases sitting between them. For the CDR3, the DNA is TGTGCCACCGAGGTGCGGGATACGCAGTATTTT. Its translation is CATEVRDTQYF.